Presented here are 16 T cell receptor beta chains from one specimen sequenced in a study of technical replicates of blood from several donors. Only in-frame clones appear in the TCRdb table, and some are missing; sequencing was by immunoSEQ multiplex PCR. The repertoire holds around 72,000 clones, with 92% as singletons. The sample was T cells isolated from PBMCs. These TCRs come from a human donor in good health.

J is TRBJ2-3 and V is TRBV7-2; perhaps TRBD1 as D (5 bases). This CDR3 is 14 amino acids long. The germline V gene has CDR1 SGHTA and CDR2 FQGNSA. V was trimmed by 4 bases and J by 3 bases, leaving 11 bases between them. For the CDR3, the DNA is TGTGCCAGCAGCTCGGTAAGGGGTACAGATACGCAGTATTTT. Translation gives CASSSVRGTDTQYF.

V gene TRBV10-3 combines with J gene TRBJ2-1, with TRBD2 as a possible D gene (5 bases). The CDR3 totals 15 residues. In germline, CDR1 is ENHRY, CDR2 SYGVKD. V lost 4 bases and J 2 bases, leaving 12 bases between the germline ends. CDR3 sequence reads: CAISGGSATYNEQFF. The CDR3 region has the DNA TGTGCCATCAGTGGCGGTAGCGCCACCTACAATGAGCAGTTCTTC.

The chain couples TRBV30 to TRBJ2-7; D is possibly TRBD2 (7 bases). The length of the CDR3 is 13 residues. Germline loops: CDR1 GTSNPN, CDR2 SVGIG (reference sequence). Trimming cost V 6 bases and J 7 bases, with 19 bases left between them. CDR3: CACGGNRDLEQYF. The CDR3 DNA sequence: TGTGCCTGCGGGGGGAACAGGGACCTTGAGCAGTACTTC. Based on the CDR3 plus reference TRBV30 and TRBJ2-7, the full variable domain is SQTIHQWPATLVQPVGSPLSLECTVEGTSNPNLYWYRQAAGRGLQLLFYSVGIGQISSEVPQNLSASRPQDRQFILSSKKLLLSDSGFYLCACGGNRDLEQYFGPGTRLTVT.

This chain connects TRBV4-3 to TRBJ2-1; possible D gene TRBD2, 6 bases. The germline V gene has CDR1 LGHNA and CDR2 YSLEER. The V end lost 1 base, the J end lost 5 bases, and 12 bases lay between the germline ends. The CDR3 is made up of 15 amino acids. The CDR3 here is CASSQVFGGDNEQFF. DNA for the CDR3: TGCGCCAGCAGCCAAGTATTCGGGGGAGACAATGAGCAGTTCTTC.

As DNA, the CDR3 is TGTGCCAGCAGTTTGACTAGCGGGAGTCTCCCGTACTTC. Protein sequence: CASSLTSGSLPYF. V gene TRBV6-5 combines with J gene TRBJ2-7, with 12 positions matching TRBD2. The germline gives CDR1 MNHEY, CDR2 SVGAGI. Germline trimming cut 4 bases from V and 12 bases from J; bases unmatched to any gene: 7. The CDR3 consists of 13 residues.

J is TRBJ1-4 and V is TRBV7-8, with D unresolved. The V gene lost 5 bases and the J gene lost 7 bases, with 8 bases spanning the gap. The CDR3 totals 12 residues. CDR1 is SGHVS and CDR2 is FQNEAQ in the germline V gene. Here the CDR3 DNA reads TGTGCCAGCAGCCTACTTCGTGAAAAACTGTTTTTT. Translating gives CASSLLREKLFF.

V usage is TRBV4-1 and J usage is TRBJ1-5; 9 bases map to TRBD1. The CDR3 extends over 15 amino acids. In germline, CDR1 is MGHRA, CDR2 YSYEKL. V gave up 5 bases and J gave up 8 bases; unmatched junction bases: 10. This CDR3 reads CASSGRTGDLEPQHF. DNA for the CDR3: TGCGCCAGCAGCGGCCGGACAGGGGATTTAGAGCCCCAGCATTTT.

CDR3 in DNA: TGTGCCATCAGGCGGGAGAAGAAGAATGAGCAGTTCTTC. It specifies CAIRREKKNEQFF. The chain uses TRBV10-3 and TRBJ2-1; 7 bases match TRBD2. This CDR3 region has 13 residues. V lost 6 bases, J lost 7 bases, and 6 bases stayed unmatched. In germline, CDR1 is ENHRY, CDR2 SYGVKD.

The chain links TRBV19 to TRBJ1-1; weak D call: TRBD1 (6 bases). Germline V lookup: CDR1 LNHDA, CDR2 SQIVND (reference sequence). The V end was cut by 7 bases, the J end by 8 bases, with 17 bases between. This CDR3 has 13 amino acids. Here the CDR3 DNA reads TGTGCCAGTATTACTTCTGGGAGGGGGGAAGCTTTCTTT. It translates to CASITSGRGEAFF.

This clone showed up just once. The V gene is TRBV11-2, the J gene TRBJ2-7; the match to TRBD1 covers 8 bases. The CDR3 sequence is 13 residues long. V trimming: 5 bases; J trimming: 5 bases; junction bases outside the gene matches: 5. Per germline, CDR1 SGHAT and CDR2 FQNNGV. The CDR3 bases are TGTGCCAGCAGCCTGGACAGGGATGACGAGCAGTACTTC. It yields the protein CASSLDRDDEQYF.

The V gene is TRBV15, the J gene TRBJ2-1; 13 bases line up with TRBD2. In germline, CDR1 is LNHNV, CDR2 YYDKDF (reference sequence). With 5 bases clipped from V and 6 bases from J, the junction kept 4 bases outside the gene matches. CDR3 length: 15 amino acids. The CDR3 region has the DNA TGTGCCACCAGCGTACTAGCGGGAGGGGGCAATGAGCAGTTCTTC. It codes for CATSVLAGGGNEQFF. The full variable domain, its missing parts supplied by reference TRBV15 and TRBJ2-1, is DAMVIQNPRYQVTQFGKPVTLSCSQTLNHNVMYWYQQKSSQAPKLLFHYYDKDFNNEADTPDNFQSRRPNTSFCFLDIRSPGLGDTAMYLCATSVLAGGGNEQFFGPGTRLTVL.

V gene TRBV10-3 combines with J gene TRBJ2-7; possible D gene TRBD2, 6 bases. V lost 6 bases and J lost 3, with 15 bases in between. The CDR3 is 14 amino acids. Germline V lookup: CDR1 ENHRY, CDR2 SYGVKD. The DNA of the CDR3 is TGTGCCATCAGGGATGGGATGGGGGGCTACGAGCAGTACTTC. As protein: CAIRDGMGGYEQYF.

The chain uses TRBV2 and TRBJ1-2; 11 bases fit TRBD1. The CDR3 runs to 17 residues. From germline, CDR1 is SNHLY and CDR2 FYNNEI. Unmatched junction bases numbered 12, after V lost 6 bases and J lost 3 bases. The CDR3 sequence is CASRNPGQGAGDYGYTF. The CDR3 DNA is TGTGCCAGCAGGAACCCTGGACAGGGGGCGGGCGACTATGGCTACACCTTC. The whole variable domain, filled in from reference TRBV2 and TRBJ1-2, reads EPEVTQTPSHQVTQMGQEVILRCVPISNHLYFYWYRQILGQKVEFLVSFYNNEISEKSEIFDDQFSVERPDGSNFTLKIRSTKLEDSAMYFCASRNPGQGAGDYGYTFGSGTRLTVV.

J is TRBJ1-4 and V is TRBV7-9; weak D call: TRBD1 (6 bases). The germline gives CDR1 SEHNR, CDR2 FQNEAQ (reference sequence). The CDR3 totals 19 residues. V was pared by 1 base and J by 8 bases, with 26 bases between. Here the CDR3 DNA reads TGTGCCAGCAGCTTAGGAGTGATTGGGGGGGGACAAAACCCAGAAAAACTGTTTTTT. Amino acids: CASSLGVIGGGQNPEKLFF.

The chain joins TRBV4-3 to TRBJ2-1; 7 nucleotides line up with TRBD2. CDR3 size: 16 residues. V was clipped by 0 bases and J by 7 bases; unmatched bases: 9. CDR1 and CDR2 (germline): LGHNA, YSLEER. CDR3 nucleotide sequence: TGCGCCAGCAGCCAAGAGGGATCCGGCGGGAGAAATGAGCAGTTCTTC. It specifies CASSQEGSGGRNEQFF.

The rearrangement uses TRBV4-2 and TRBJ2-3; D not certain. The CDR3 spans 17 residues. Germline CDR1 LGHNA, CDR2 YNFKEQ. V gave up 0 bases and J gave up 0 bases, with 13 bases separating them. Here the CDR3 DNA reads TGTGCCAGCAGCCAAGATCCTCGGTCCTGGAGCACAGATACGCAGTATTTT. It yields the protein CASSQDPRSWSTDTQYF.